This TCR beta chain was profiled in a study of T cell clones after liver transplantation (dated by TCRdb to the late 2010s). At the level of the whole study: The samples were obtained from ITN030ST, a randomized trial that attempted immunosuppression withdrawal within 2 years after liver transplantation. After a pre-transplant mixed lymphocyte reaction, TCRbeta sequencing was used to pinpoint donor-reactive T cell clones, which were subsequently tracked in post-transplant blood. Third party-reactive TCRbeta sequences were also identified from pre-transplant MLRs to serve as an antigen-independent comparator for donor-reactive sequences. Of the eight recipients, a few were HCV-positive, while the remaining recipients had been transplanted for non-autoimmune, non-viral indications. Subjects received no induction therapy and standard immunosuppression until randomization at 12-24 months post-transplant. Tolerance meant complete immunosuppression withdrawal for at least one year without liver enzymes rising beyond twice the upper limit of normal. Blood samples were collected pre-transplant, pre-randomization before withdrawal, and post-randomization after either complete withdrawal or failed withdrawal. The study cohort included 8 liver transplant recipients, of whom 3 were classified as tolerant and 5 as non-tolerant.

Taken with the paper, the label for time point translates to: pre-transplant. Unstimulated PBMCs, after thawing, were stained for CD3, CD4 and CD8 and then FACS-sorted into CD3+CD4+ and CD3+CD8+ populations. All 8 studied subjects were randomized to immunosuppression withdrawal. The Qiagen DNeasy Blood and Tissue Kit was used for genomic DNA isolation. About this clone: Its antigen remains unidentified. Base qualities are not recorded, but no much larger clone differs from it by a single base.

Results the study describes overall, beyond this receptor: When repertoire turnover was taken into account, detection of donor-reactive sequences was significantly reduced in 7 of 8 subjects for CD4 and in 8 of 8 subjects for CD8. The conclusions were preliminary, being limited by small, heterogeneous patient numbers and by non-standardized post-transplant time points. Because no allograft tissue specimens were available, donor-reactive T cells may have migrated into the graft instead of being deleted. Low numbers of available donor cells limited the measurable donor-reactive repertoire in two subjects. Donor-reactive sequences declined more than third party-reactive ones, suggesting partial antigen-specific deletion unrelated to withdrawal success. A significant post-transplant decrease in circulating donor-reactive CD4 TCRbeta sequences was observed in 5 of 8 subjects, irrespective of tolerance or HCV status.

Frozen genomic DNA underwent high-throughput TCRbeta CDR3 sequencing by immunoSEQ, including PCR amplification, mapping, bias correction and internal controls. As for how the authors treated the data: Productive rearrangements were retained, and unique TCRbeta sequences were defined by the CDR3 nucleotide sequence together with the V and J gene. Donor-reactive sequences required at least 5-fold expansion in CFSE-low cells versus unstimulated pre-transplant cells and at least 0.01% frequency. Minimum frequency thresholds were set for each subject on the basis of the unstimulated sample with the lowest template count, so that a detection power of at least 90% was ensured. Jensen-Shannon divergence between the top 1000 TCRbeta sequences post-transplant and pre-transplant was used to measure repertoire turnover. Two-sided Fisher's exact tests were used to test for changes in the detection of donor-reactive sequences. TCRdb mirrors the immuneACCESS table, restricted to in-frame sequences. Some clones are absent from its copies; in checked studies, under half trace to an unresolved V gene, and the reason for the others is unknown. V, J and clone size are taken as reported in that table, and D and trimming were inferred from the DNA itself. The sample table contains 65,000 to 80,000 clones; only one count was recorded for around 80% of them. Less than 0.65% of the sample belongs to the ten largest clones.

From its cysteine to its phenylalanine, the CDR3 spans 15 amino acids. The sequence is cut down to CDR3 DNA, 45 bases in frame from base 1. From a lookup of the germline V gene, CDR1 and CDR2 are SGDLS and YYNGEE. Trimming at the junction amounts to 3 bases on V and 0 bases on J, and the germline ends lie 10 bases apart. This specimen was CD4+ T cells from blood, taken before liver transplant. The sequence was collected from a human donor who received a liver transplant. Recombination connected TRBV9 to TRBJ2-1, with no reliable assignment of the D segment. This receptor carries the CDR3 CASSALLASYNEQFF. The nucleotides read TGTGCCAGCAGCGCCTTGTTGGCCTCCTACAATGAGCAGTTCTTC.